Below, 20 T cell receptor beta chains from the same sample are listed, as sequenced in a study of cytomegalovirus exposure and HLA in healthy donors. TCRdb keeps only in-frame clones here, not all; method: immunoSEQ multiplex PCR. The sample shows about 130,000 clones, around nine tenths of them seen only once. The material sequenced was PBMCs. These receptors were collected from a man aged 25 to 40 in good health and CMV-seronegative.

This clone was picked up one time. The V and J genes are TRBV19 and TRBJ2-6; D is unresolved. The germline gives CDR1 LNHDA, CDR2 SQIVND (reference sequence). There are 16 residues in the CDR3. Trimming removed 3 bases from V and 0 bases from J, with 9 bases in between. CDR3 sequence reads: CASSIGHSSGANVLTF. Written as DNA, the CDR3 is TGTGCCAGTAGTATTGGTCACAGCTCTGGGGCCAACGTCCTGACTTTC.

The rearrangement joins TRBV6-1 to TRBJ2-7, with unresolved D. CDR1 is MNHNS, CDR2 SASEGT, per germline. V lost 5 bases to trimming and J lost 0 bases, with 11 bases between them. The CDR3 covers 14 residues. CDR3 sequence reads: CASSKTQSSYEQYF. The CDR3 nucleotides are TGTGCCAGCAGTAAGACACAGAGCTCCTACGAGCAGTACTTC.

J is TRBJ1-4 and V is TRBV7-9, with 7 bases matching TRBD1. The V gene end was trimmed by 8 bases and the J gene end by 4 bases; junction bases not matched to a gene: 4. Germline V lookup: CDR1 SEHNR, CDR2 FQNEAQ (reference sequence). The CDR3 length is 13 residues. The CDR3 is CASGTEFNEKLFF. The CDR3 nucleotides are TGTGCCAGCGGGACAGAGTTTAATGAAAAACTGTTTTTT.

The V and J genes are TRBV7-6 and TRBJ2-1; D perhaps matches TRBD1 (6 bases). V was trimmed by 4 bases and J by 5 bases, leaving 9 bases between them. The CDR3 extends over 13 amino acids. The germline V gene has CDR1 SGHVS and CDR2 FNYEAQ. The CDR3 is CASSWDTNNEQFF. In DNA, the CDR3 is TGTGCCAGCAGCTGGGACACCAACAATGAGCAGTTCTTC.

The chain employs TRBV7-2 and TRBJ1-2; 9 positions match TRBD1. The CDR3 is 14 amino acids. Losses at the gene ends were 4 bases for V and 8 bases for J; bases not matched to a gene: 8. The germline gives CDR1 SGHTA, CDR2 FQGNSA. Here the CDR3 reads CASSSSGTGTGYTF. CDR3 nucleotides: TGTGCCAGCAGCTCCTCCGGGACAGGGACGGGCTACACCTTC.

In DNA form, the CDR3 reads TGTGCCAGCAGTTACGGGGGGGCTGAAGCTTTCTTT. Translating gives CASSYGGAEAFF. The chain uses TRBV6-5 and TRBJ1-1; a possible D gene is TRBD1 (5 bases). Germline V gene data show CDR1 as MNHEY and CDR2 as SVGAGI. V was clipped by 2 bases and J by 6 bases, with 7 bases between them. This CDR3 has 12 amino acids.

J is TRBJ2-7 and V is TRBV6-5; D is perhaps TRBD2 (5 bases). Germline CDR1 is MNHEY and CDR2 is SVGAGI. The germline V and J ends were trimmed by 7 bases and 6 bases, with 10 bases remaining between them. The CDR3 sequence is 11 residues long. In nucleotides, the CDR3 is TGTGCCAGCACGGGAAGGAGCGAGCAGTACTTC. Translating gives CASTGRSEQYF.

There are a few counts of this clone. This chain links TRBV18 with TRBJ2-1, with a possible D match to TRBD1 (6 bases). The V and J ends lost 4 bases and 8 bases respectively, with 21 bases between them. Looked up from germline, CDR1 is KGHSH and CDR2 is LQKENI. The CDR3 loop spans 16 amino acids. In DNA, the CDR3 is TGTGCCAGCTCACTAAGGGTGAAGGGTCCAGGGGATGAGCAGTTCTTC. This encodes CASSLRVKGPGDEQFF.

The rearrangement links TRBV27 to TRBJ2-4; maybe TRBD1 (5 bases). Germline V lookup: CDR1 MNHEY, CDR2 SMNVEV (reference sequence). The germline V and J ends were trimmed by 11 bases and 10 bases, with 9 bases remaining between them. This CDR3 comprises 9 residues. CDR3 in amino acids: CARRQIQYF. CDR3 in DNA: TGTGCCCGGCGACAGATTCAGTACTTC.

The gene calls are TRBV5-1 and TRBJ1-1; D call uncertain. V lost 0 bases and J 7 bases, leaving 7 bases between the germline ends. CDR3 length: 12 amino acids. CDR1 and CDR2 (germline): SGHRS, YFSETQ. CDR3 sequence (DNA): TGCGCCAGCAGCTTGGATATCGGTGAAGCTTTCTTT. Translating gives CASSLDIGEAFF.

The chain joins TRBV6-5 to TRBJ1-1; D is unclear. This CDR3 comprises 13 residues. The ends were cut back, 7 bases at V and 1 base at J, with 10 bases in the middle. The V gene's germline CDR1 is MNHEY and CDR2 SVGAGI. CDR3 in amino acids: CASKRESNTEAFF. The CDR3 bases are TGTGCCAGCAAGAGGGAGTCGAACACTGAAGCTTTCTTT.

This sequence joins TRBV27 and TRBJ1-4, with D maybe TRBD1 (6 bases). Germline-derived CDR1 and CDR2 are MNHEY and SMNVEV (reference sequence). The V end lost 1 base, the J end lost 2 bases, and 8 bases lay between the germline ends. The CDR3 length is 15 residues. The CDR3 is CASSLLGATNEKLFF. The DNA of the CDR3 is TGTGCCAGCAGTTTATTGGGGGCGACTAATGAAAAACTGTTTTTT.

A single count supports this clone. The rearrangement joins TRBV2 to TRBJ2-2; D is possibly TRBD1 (6 bases). The CDR3 totals 14 residues. The germline V and J ends were trimmed by 7 bases and 2 bases, with 11 bases remaining between them. The germline V gene has CDR1 SNHLY and CDR2 FYNNEI. The CDR3 sequence is CASTDRLNTGELFF. Here the CDR3 DNA reads TGTGCCAGCACAGACAGGTTAAACACCGGGGAGCTGTTTTTT.

J is TRBJ2-1 and V is TRBV4-2, with 7 nucleotides matching TRBD2. J gave up 0 bases and V 5 bases, and 4 bases lay outside the gene matches. Germline CDR1 LGHNA, CDR2 YNFKEQ. The CDR3 extends over 15 amino acids. CDR3 nucleotides: TGTGCCAGCAGCTTGAGCGGGGCCTCCTACAATGAGCAGTTCTTC. It specifies CASSLSGASYNEQFF.

As DNA, the CDR3 is TGCGCCAGCACCAGTACCGGGGAGCTGTTTTTT. Protein sequence: CASTSTGELFF. The chain is built from TRBV10-1 and TRBJ2-2; D gene unclear. Germline CDR1 and CDR2: WNHNN and SYGVQD (reference sequence). Between the trimmed V and J ends, which lost 7 bases and 5 bases, there was a span of 5 bases. The CDR3 has 11 residues.

The genes are TRBV6-5 and TRBJ1-1; the match to TRBD1 covers 10 bases. The CDR3 spans 16 residues. CDR1 is MNHEY, CDR2 SVGAGI, per germline. The J segment lost 1 base and the V segment lost 2 bases, leaving 4 bases of the junction unmatched. CDR3 DNA sequence: TGTGCCAGCAGTTACGACAGGGGGCGCGGGAACACTGAAGCTTTCTTT. Protein sequence: CASSYDRGRGNTEAFF.

The rearrangement links TRBV13 to TRBJ2-7; possible D gene TRBD1, 5 bases. V lost 8 bases and J 3 bases, leaving 14 bases between the germline ends. The germline V gene encodes CDR1 PRHDT and CDR2 FYEKMQ (reference sequence). The CDR3 extends over 13 amino acids. CDR3 protein: CASAMAGIYEQYF. CDR3 DNA sequence: TGTGCCAGCGCGATGGCAGGGATCTACGAGCAGTACTTC.

The chain recombines TRBV27 with TRBJ1-1, with D perhaps matching TRBD1 (5 bases). Trimming shortened V by 4 bases and J by 6 bases, and 21 bases separated the two germline ends. CDR1 is MNHEY, CDR2 SMNVEV, per germline (reference sequence). The CDR3 sequence is 16 residues long. CDR3 nucleotide sequence: TGTGCCAGCAGTTCCCCTGTAAGGGGCCGGACCTCTGAAGCTTTCTTT. This encodes CASSSPVRGRTSEAFF.

The chain recombines TRBV10-3 with TRBJ2-1; D unresolved. The germline gives CDR1 ENHRY, CDR2 SYGVKD. Between the trimmed V and J ends, which lost 10 bases and 3 bases, there was a span of 7 bases. CDR3 length: 11 amino acids. CDR3: CATTDYNEQFF. CDR3 nucleotide sequence: TGTGCCACCACAGACTACAATGAGCAGTTCTTC.

This clone was detected only once. The V and J genes are TRBV28 and TRBJ2-2, with 8 positions matching TRBD1. V lost 5 bases, J lost 5 bases, and 7 bases stayed unmatched. CDR1 is MDHEN, CDR2 SYDVKM, per germline. The CDR3 has 15 residues. The CDR3 DNA reads TGTGCCAGCAGTCCGGGCAGGGGGCATACCGGGGAGCTGTTTTTT. It specifies CASSPGRGHTGELFF.